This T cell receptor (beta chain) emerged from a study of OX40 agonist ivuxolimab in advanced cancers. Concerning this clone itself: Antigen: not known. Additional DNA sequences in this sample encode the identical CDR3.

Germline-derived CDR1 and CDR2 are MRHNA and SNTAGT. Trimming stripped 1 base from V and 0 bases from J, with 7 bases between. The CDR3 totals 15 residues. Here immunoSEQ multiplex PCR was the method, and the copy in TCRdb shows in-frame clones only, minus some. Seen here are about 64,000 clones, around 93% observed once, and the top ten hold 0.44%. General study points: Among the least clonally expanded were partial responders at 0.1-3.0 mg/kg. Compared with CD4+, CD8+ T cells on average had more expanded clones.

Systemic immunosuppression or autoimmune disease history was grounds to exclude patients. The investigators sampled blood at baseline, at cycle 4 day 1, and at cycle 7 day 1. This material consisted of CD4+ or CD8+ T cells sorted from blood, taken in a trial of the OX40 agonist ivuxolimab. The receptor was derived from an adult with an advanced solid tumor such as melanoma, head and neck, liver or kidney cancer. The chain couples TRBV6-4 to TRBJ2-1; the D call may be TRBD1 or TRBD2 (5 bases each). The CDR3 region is CASSDWGSSYNEQFF. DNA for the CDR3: TGTGCCAGCAGTGACTGGGGGAGCTCCTACAATGAGCAGTTCTTC.